This T cell receptor beta chain was observed in a study of blood T cell repertoires in COVID-19. Study at large: The cDNA or gDNA used as material had been derived from T cells, B-cell-depleted T cells, or PBMCs.

Only in-frame clones appear in the TCRdb table, and some are missing; sequencing was by immunoSEQ multiplex PCR. The data contain some 80,000 clones, more than 85% of them singletons. The TCR was taken from a man aged 80 or over with active or convalescent COVID-19. Sequenced material: peripheral blood.

Here the CDR3 reads CATSDGGQGRNIQYF. The CDR3 bases are TGTGCCACCAGTGATGGGGGACAGGGAAGGAACATTCAGTACTTC. The gene calls are TRBV24-1 and TRBJ2-4; 9 bases are a match to TRBD1. CDR1 and CDR2 (germline): KGHDR, SFDVKD. The CDR3 is 15 amino acids. The V gene end was trimmed by 3 bases and the J gene end by 7 bases; junction bases not matched to a gene: 6.